The entry below gives a single TCR beta chain sequence along with its context. These data belong to a study of blood T cell repertoires in COVID-19. Germline loops: CDR1 MNHNY, CDR2 SVGAGI (reference sequence). The V end lost 5 bases, the J end lost 7 bases, and 21 bases lay between the germline ends. CDR3 length: 16 residues. The data were produced by immunoSEQ multiplex PCR, yet TCRdb's version contains in-frame clones alone and is incomplete. The repertoire holds some 300,000 clones, with 85% to 90% as singletons. The chain uses TRBV6-6 and TRBJ2-1, with D tentatively TRBD1 (7 bases). The TCR was taken from a woman aged 30 to 39 who had recovered from COVID-19. The sample consisted of PBMCs or T cells enriched from blood (not recorded which). CDR3 sequence reads: CASSTTTGTYWNEQFF. CDR3 DNA: TGTGCCAGCAGTACAACGACAGGGACTTACTGGAATGAGCAGTTCTTC.